Sequencing of this TCR beta chain was carried out in a study of shared clonotypes between healthy human individuals. Study in general: Donors were two women and three men aged 18 to 49.

This CDR3 spans 15 amino acids. Germline V gene sequence: CDR1 MGHRA, CDR2 YSYEKL. Trimming left V 1 base short and J 4 bases short, with 13 bases between. Sequenced by immunoSEQ multiplex PCR; TCRdb stores in-frame clones only, minus some. In the table there are a few million clones, more than 80% of which are singletons. The sample consisted of naive CD4+ T cells sorted from blood. The subset here: CD45RA+ positively selected. The J gene is TRBJ2-5, the V gene TRBV4-1; D remains ambiguous. The TCR comes from a man in his late teens or twenties in good health. Here the CDR3 DNA reads TGCGCCAGCAGCCAAGTGGCCGCAACGGGAGAGACCCAGTACTTC. Protein product: CASSQVAATGETQYF.